What follows are 15 T cell receptor beta chains derived from one specimen sequenced in a study of human T cells and chemical hapten exposure. Time point: pre-sensitization, week 0. The treatment denotes: therapeutic diphenylcyclopropenone sensitization with weekly scalp DPC. TCRdb re-called the RACE reads with MiXCR, one entry per CDR3 protein. This repertoire shows more than 250,000 distinct CDR3 sequences, 7.5% to 10% found once; its top ten account for roughly 2.5%. Specimen: whole blood, collected in connection with sensitization to the hapten diphenylcyclopropenone (DPC). The receptors were gathered from a woman between 40 and 55 years old with alopecia areata. Some clones in this sample may be carry-over from other donors' samples.

Comment on this clonotype: Compared with germline, one end of the junction differs, possibly owing to a read error. The chain recombines TRBV4-3 with TRBJ2-2; a possible D gene is TRBD2 (6 bases). Germline CDR1 is LGHNA and CDR2 is YSLEER. The CDR3 is 15 amino acids. The CDR3 region has the DNA TGCGCCAGCAGCCCCGAGCGGGCCGACACCGGGGAGCCGTTTTTT. Translating gives CASSPERADTGEPFF.

The rearrangement links TRBV29-1 to TRBJ2-2; 7 positions agree with TRBD1. The CDR3 has 14 amino acids. J gave up 3 bases and V 1 base, and 2 bases lay outside the gene matches. The germline V gene encodes CDR1 SQVTM and CDR2 ANQGSEA. The CDR3 sequence: CSVEGQGYTGELFF. DNA of the CDR3: TGCAGCGTTGAAGGACAGGGCTACACCGGGGAGCTGTTTTTT.

This rearrangement joins TRBV6-1 to TRBJ2-3, with TRBD2 as a possible D gene (5 bases). Germline CDR1 MNHNS, CDR2 SASEGT. V was trimmed by 7 bases and J by 2 bases, leaving 13 bases between them. The CDR3 is made up of 14 amino acids. The CDR3 is CASTIAINTDTQYF. The CDR3 DNA is TGTGCCAGCACCATAGCGATTAACACAGATACGCAGTATTTT.

This sequence joins TRBV7-9 and TRBJ1-5, with D unclear. Between the trimmed V and J ends, which lost 9 bases and 0 bases, there was a span of 6 bases. Germline V gene data show CDR1 as SEHNR and CDR2 as FQNEAQ (reference sequence). This CDR3 is built from 12 residues. The CDR3: CASQYSNQPQHF. In nucleotides, the CDR3 is TGTGCCAGTCAGTATAGCAATCAGCCCCAGCATTTT.

A few counts support this clonotype. The chain couples TRBV18 to TRBJ1-1; D may be TRBD1 (5 bases). Trimming removed 2 bases from V and 1 base from J, with 11 bases in between. Germline V gene data show CDR1 as KGHSH and CDR2 as LQKENI. This CDR3 contains 15 residues. CDR3: CASSPYGGENTEAFF. CDR3 DNA sequence: TGTGCCAGCTCACCATATGGGGGAGAGAACACTGAAGCTTTCTTT.

This clonotype was observed a few times. The chain employs TRBV19 and TRBJ1-2; D remains unclear. This CDR3 region has 11 residues. Germline V gene sequence: CDR1 LNHDA, CDR2 SQIVND (reference sequence). V was shortened by 3 bases and J by 8 bases, with 7 bases between the two germline ends. CDR3 sequence (DNA): TGTGCCAGTAGTATGAGAGTGGGCTACACCTTC. Residues: CASSMRVGYTF.

This clonotype was recorded many times. CDR3 sequence reads: CASSPAGGSRDTQYF. In DNA, the CDR3 is TGTGCCAGCAGCCCGGCGGGAGGGTCGAGAGATACGCAGTATTTT. This chain connects TRBV11-3 to TRBJ2-3, with 9 bases fitting TRBD2. The CDR3 runs to 15 residues. Germline V gene lookup returns CDR1 SGHNT and CDR2 YENEEA. Trimming cost V 5 bases and J 5 bases; bases outside gene matches: 8.

This clonotype appeared many times. This chain joins TRBV6-2 or TRBV6-3 and TRBJ2-3, with D perhaps matching TRBD1 (5 bases). Trimming pared 2 bases from V and 4 bases from J, leaving 7 bases between. Germline V lookup: CDR1 MNHEY, CDR2 SVGEGT. The CDR3 has 13 residues. CDR3 in amino acids: CASSYLTADTQYF. The CDR3 nucleotides read TGTGCCAGCAGTTACCTGACAGCAGATACGCAGTATTTT.

The sample holds a few counts of this clonotype. V and J are TRBV6-6 and TRBJ2-7; D assignment may be TRBD1 or TRBD2 (5 bases each). With 7 bases removed from V and 3 bases from J, the gap between germline ends came to 16 bases. CDR1 and CDR2 from the germline V gene are MNHNY and SVGAGI (reference sequence). This CDR3 contains 14 residues. CDR3 sequence (DNA): TGTGCCAGCACCCCCCCGGGGCCTCACTACGAGCAGTACTTC. Its translation: CASTPPGPHYEQYF.

The chain joins TRBV5-6 to TRBJ2-5; D is tentatively TRBD1 or TRBD2 (5 bases each). Germline CDR1 and CDR2: SGHDT and YYEEEE. V shed 3 bases and J shed 1 base, with 19 bases lying between them. CDR3 size: 17 residues. As DNA, the CDR3 is TGTGCCAGCAGCTGGGGACCGCTCTCCCTTACCCAAGAGACCCAGTACTTC. Translating gives CASSWGPLSLTQETQYF.

This clonotype was picked up many times. The gene calls are TRBV4-2 and TRBJ2-2, with 9 bases identical to TRBD1. Per the germline V gene, CDR1 is LGHNA and CDR2 is YNFKEQ. This CDR3 is 16 amino acids long. Unmatched junction bases numbered 6, after V lost 2 bases and J lost 5 bases. Here the CDR3 reads CASSQRAQGATGELFF. CDR3 nucleotides: TGTGCCAGCAGCCAAAGAGCACAGGGGGCAACCGGGGAGCTGTTTTTT.

The J gene is TRBJ2-1, the V gene TRBV7-2; D is unresolved. The V and J ends lost 5 bases and 6 bases respectively, with 11 bases between them. Germline CDR1 reads SGHTA; CDR2 reads FQGNSA. This CDR3 has 13 amino acids. In DNA, the CDR3 is TGTGCCAGCAGCCCTCTGAACAGCAATGAGCAGTTCTTC. Amino acid sequence: CASSPLNSNEQFF.

V is TRBV28 and J is TRBJ1-1; D is perhaps TRBD1 (6 bases). The V end lost 8 bases, the J end lost 1 base, and 17 bases lay between the germline ends. CDR1 is MDHEN and CDR2 is SYDVKM in the germline V gene. The CDR3 extends over 15 amino acids. CDR3 DNA sequence: TGTGCCAGCGGAACTCCTGACAGGAAGAACACTGAAGCTTTCTTT. This encodes CASGTPDRKNTEAFF.

This clonotype was counted between two and nine times. This chain connects TRBV7-9 to TRBJ1-3, with a weak D call TRBD1 (5 bases). This CDR3 comprises 17 residues. Germline V gene sequence: CDR1 SEHNR, CDR2 FQNEAQ (reference sequence). Trimming shortened V by 5 bases and J by 2 bases, and 19 bases separated the two germline ends. CDR3 sequence: CASSPPGWSSAGNTIYF. The CDR3, as DNA: TGTGCCAGCAGCCCCCCAGGGTGGTCTTCGGCTGGAAACACCATATATTTT.

The chain is built from TRBV29-1 and TRBJ2-7, with 7 bases fitting TRBD1. Unmatched junction bases numbered 12, after V lost 4 bases and J lost 6 bases. This CDR3 has 14 amino acids. Germline CDR1 is SQVTM and CDR2 is ANQGSEA. CDR3 amino acids: CSVVLSLSGGEQYF. Written as DNA, the CDR3 is TGCAGCGTTGTCCTTTCCCTCTCAGGGGGCGAGCAGTACTTC.